This is a list of T cell receptor beta chains from one sample in a study of T cells in pancreatic ductal adenocarcinoma. The assay was immunoSEQ multiplex PCR, and TCRdb's table has in-frame clones only and misses some. Seen here are 12,000 or so clones, more than 80% observed once, and the top ten hold around 19%. Source material: PBMCs. These receptors were obtained from a human donor with pancreatic ductal adenocarcinoma. Both conserved end residues are part of each CDR3.

j_call,v_call,cdr3_aa
TRBJ2-1,TRBV5-1,CASSLVLAGAPLF
TRBJ1-1,TRBV5-1,CASSLNPGTGVTEAFF
TRBJ2-3,TRBV7-2,CASSLADTQYF
TRBJ2-5,TRBV7-8,CASSSWGLAGETQYF
TRBJ1-4,TRBV18,CASSRGQGTLLKLFF
TRBJ2-2,TRBV19,CASSGRERGELFF
TRBJ2-7,TRBV19,CASSTNPGQGSYEQYF
TRBJ2-7,TRBV6-6,CASGLAGGTYEQYF
TRBJ2-3,TRBV9,CASSLDTSRVEPDTQYF
TRBJ2-5,TRBV6-5,CASSYSAQRARETQYF
TRBJ2-5,TRBV6-1,CASGAGGSTGETQYF
TRBJ2-2,TRBV5-1,CASSFSEGNTGELFF
TRBJ1-2,TRBV2,CASMGQIYGYTF
TRBJ2-1,TRBV9,CASSVGWTNNEQFF
TRBJ2-2,TRBV11-2,CASSLDQGGGTGELFF
TRBJ2-7,TRBV6-5,CASSYPGAREQYF
TRBJ2-2,TRBV18,CASSPTVGLTGELFF
TRBJ2-4,TRBV5-1,CASSPTVDSLKNIQYF
TRBJ2-1,TRBV12-5,CASGLGPDRQFF
TRBJ2-1,TRBV5-1,CASSLAGVPPDNEQFF
TRBJ2-7,TRBV7-3,CASSSDRVGEQYF
TRBJ2-1,TRBV7-9,CASSGGGSINEQFF
TRBJ2-7,TRBV18,CASSFGTDNYEQYF
TRBJ2-7,TRBV5-1,CASSLNSGTVSEQYF
TRBJ2-7,TRBV6-5,CASSHRQGDEQYF
TRBJ1-1,TRBV18,CASSPDQGMTTEAFF
TRBJ2-7,TRBV6-5,CASSLTDRGYEQYF
TRBJ2-7,TRBV27,CASSLGSQGEQYF
TRBJ1-2,TRBV6-1,CASRIQGQNYGYTF
TRBJ2-2,TRBV6-5,CASSVRGPELFF
TRBJ2-7,TRBV5-8,CASSFGAILNEQYF
TRBJ1-1,TRBV5-1,CASSTEVPGRSEAFF
TRBJ2-3,TRBV7-7,CASSDREGADTQYF
TRBJ1-5,TRBV7-2,CASSPQAVAAPQHF
TRBJ2-5,TRBV27,CASSLRPSKETQYF
TRBJ1-1,TRBV28,CASSTILASGEGTEAFF
TRBJ2-2,TRBV27,CASSLRNTGELFF
TRBJ2-7,TRBV7-2,CASSLSETDYEQYF
TRBJ1-5,TRBV5-1,CASSLDDSNQPQHF
TRBJ1-1,TRBV18,CASSPGQNTEAFF
TRBJ1-1,TRBV6-6,CASSGTTPTMNTEAFF
TRBJ1-2,TRBV5-4,CASRGSGSLNYGYTF
TRBJ2-1,TRBV6-1,CASSEPSGRINEQFF
TRBJ1-2,TRBV6-5,CASSPTGLGYTF
TRBJ2-6,TRBV5-1,CASSLGPGANVLTF
TRBJ1-1,TRBV6-6,CASSYGAGGTEAFF
TRBJ2-7,TRBV27,CASSFGGTGSEQYF
TRBJ1-2,TRBV19,CASSIGRGSYYGYTF
TRBJ1-2,TRBV6-6,CASRQDRDRGYGYTF